A selection of T cell receptor beta chains follows, all from one sample in a study of tumor and adjacent non-tumor tissue in lung cancer. TCRdb re-derived calls from the multiplex PCR reads in MiXCR, one entry per CDR3 protein. The sample holds fewer than 45,000 distinct CDR3 sequences, approximately 60% seen once. Material for sequencing was distant non-tumor lung tissue. These receptor sequences come from a woman between 40 and 55 years old with non-small cell lung cancer. Each CDR3 is given without its conserved first and last residue. For some rows the clone size is stated as once, few or many, or as a class when expanded; others skip it.

TRBJ1-1 | TRBV5-6 | many | ASSLGGGGTEAF
TRBJ2-1 | TRBV11-2 | - | ARGSLGAGEQF
TRBJ2-7 | TRBV6-5 | - | ASSYADEQY
TRBJ1-2 | TRBV6-6 | many | ASSGMGQADGYT
TRBJ2-7 | TRBV11-2 | - | GSSFELQGSHKQY
TRBJ2-1 | TRBV11-3 | - | ASSLGLGLGCNEQF
TRBJ2-1 | TRBV20-1 | once | STRDTRRPTYNEQF
TRBJ2-7 | TRBV11-3 | - | GCSFQGLGDEQY
TRBJ1-1 | TRBV12-3/TRBV12-4 | - | AGKKKAGRTEAF
TRBJ2-5 | TRBV14 | - | AGSQGAFPEIQY
TRBJ2-1 | TRBV30 | - | AWVRDSATNEQF
TRBJ2-1 | TRBV7-8 | few | ASSGQGLATCG
TRBJ2-7 | TRBV2 | few | ASRTSGYEQY
TRBJ2-1 | TRBV29-1 | medium-sized | SVDGTSGDEQF
TRBJ2-1 | TRBV29-1 | - | SVNGWASGYDEQF
TRBJ2-1 | TRBV6-6 | - | ASSYSSGTSGDEQF
TRBJ2-7 | TRBV20-1 | few | SARDLGVSGSSYEQY
TRBJ2-7 | TRBV20-1 | - | SASHGSYEQY
TRBJ2-7 | TRBV29-1 | - | SLGTANASYEQC
TRBJ1-5 | TRBV10-3 | many | AISVGGGGQPQH
TRBJ2-7 | TRBV20-1 | - | SASVQDSTEY
TRBJ1-1 | TRBV30 | - | AWNGGTDEAF
TRBJ2-5 | TRBV11-2 | medium-sized | ASSPFGIGQEYQETQY
TRBJ2-1 | TRBV12-3/TRBV12-4 | many | ASSLSGGAFNEQF
TRBJ2-3 | TRBV10-1 | - | GSSDGLAGSRDTQY
TRBJ2-7 | TRBV27 | - | ARSFASGRYEQY
TRBJ2-4 | TRBV20-1 | - | SARSIFGRGGPMLTKNIQY
TRBJ2-1 | TRBV29-1 | - | NVARLANFNEQF
TRBJ2-7 | TRBV11-3 | - | ASSSERGEQC
TRBJ2-1 | TRBV19 | - | TSSSGLEPNEQF
TRBJ1-1 | TRBV20-1 | few | SAQQGLRPVTEAF
TRBJ2-5 | TRBV28 | many | ASNPTSKETQY
TRBJ2-1 | TRBV11-3 | - | DSSNPELAANNGQF
TRBJ2-1 | TRBV29-1 | - | SVADDEQF
TRBJ2-2 | TRBV11-2 | - | ASSLDPAGVGELF
TRBJ2-7 | TRBV5-5 | few | VSSLTHGWGYEQY
TRBJ2-6 | TRBV11-2 | once | ASSFPGSVANVPT
TRBJ2-3 | TRBV14 | - | ASSQSCLPADTQY
TRBJ2-1 | TRBV5-4 | many | ASSLGLASGGRGEQF
TRBJ1-5 | TRBV6-5 | many | ASSYSKDRPQH
TRBJ1-1 | TRBV28 | few | ASSSPSGGGTEAF